The T cell receptor beta chain under discussion was sequenced for a study of blood T cells in healthy people across ages. Study in general: Per two T cells, template switching captured roughly one barcoded beta molecule.

Primed by a sample-barcoded 5' primer and a J-beta primer mix, a second PCR proceeded for about 6 to 12 cycles. With 12 random nucleotides, a template-switch adaptor tagged each individual cDNA molecule. TCRdb re-analysed the 5' RACE reads in MiXCR, keeping a single row per CDR3 protein. The table lists 250,000 to 300,000 distinct CDR3 sequences, 25% to 30% of them singletons. Study outcomes and limitations: Investigators viewed diversity estimates from one million T cells as underestimates, the study reported.

This CDR3 has 17 residues. CDR1 is MNHNS and CDR2 is SASEGT in the germline V gene. The ends were cut back, 6 bases at V and 3 bases at J, with 23 bases in the middle. In the case of this clonotype: Its antigen is not identified.

The chain uses TRBV6-1 and TRBJ1-2; tentatively, D is TRBD1 (6 bases). The sequence was obtained from a woman aged 70 to 79 in good health. The sample was blood. The CDR3 DNA reads as TGTGCCAGCAGGACACAACAGGGAGTCGGCGTGGACTATGGCTACACCTTC. This encodes CASRTQQGVGVDYGYTF.